Below are 6 T cell receptor beta chains sequenced from a single sample in a study of T cell responses to AZD1222 COVID-19 vaccine. Using immunoSEQ multiplex PCR, the repertoire was profiled, and TCRdb retains in-frame clones only, with some absent. This table has 85,000 to 120,000 clones, roughly 91% appearing once. This specimen consisted of peripheral blood, obtained 28 days after the second AZD1222 dose. The receptors stem from an adult who received the AZD1222 COVID-19 vaccine.

The V and J genes are TRBV27 and TRBJ1-1; a weak D match, TRBD1 (6 bases). The ends were cut back, 5 bases at V and 4 bases at J, with 23 bases in the middle. Per the germline V gene, CDR1 is MNHEY and CDR2 is SMNVEV (reference sequence). There are 17 residues in the CDR3. CDR3 nucleotide sequence: TGTGCCAGCAGTCCAGACCACAGGGCAGGCCTGAGCACTGAAGCTTTCTTT. As protein: CASSPDHRAGLSTEAFF.

V is TRBV13 and J is TRBJ2-5; 9 positions match TRBD2. The CDR3 totals 15 residues. Germline CDR1 PRHDT, CDR2 FYEKMQ (reference sequence). V was clipped by 2 bases and J by 2 bases; unmatched bases: 3. CDR3 amino acids: CASSLRLAEQETQYF. CDR3 sequence (DNA): TGTGCCAGCAGCTTACGACTAGCGGAACAAGAGACCCAGTACTTC.

The chain is built from TRBV3-1 (or the pseudogene TRBV3-2) and TRBJ2-2; maybe TRBD1 (5 bases). V dropped 4 bases and J dropped 9 bases, with 18 bases sitting between them. Per the germline V gene, CDR1 is LGHDT and CDR2 is YNNKEL (reference sequence). This CDR3 is 15 amino acids long. Here the CDR3 reads CASSPDSDRGRELFF. The CDR3 nucleotides read TGTGCCAGCAGCCCTGACAGCGACCGAGGCCGGGAGCTGTTTTTT.

At least ten counts were recorded for this clone. V gene TRBV28 combines with J gene TRBJ1-1; D not certain. Trimming pared 3 bases from V and 4 bases from J, leaving 0 bases between. Germline CDR1 reads MDHEN; CDR2 reads SYDVKM. The CDR3 is 10 amino acids. CDR3 coding DNA: TGTGCCAGCAGTTTCACTGAAGCTTTCTTT. Translating it yields CASSFTEAFF.

This sequence joins TRBV3-1 (or the pseudogene TRBV3-2) and TRBJ1-2; D gene unclear. This CDR3 has 15 residues. V was pared by 4 bases and J by 8 bases, with 20 bases between. Germline CDR1 is LGHDT and CDR2 is YNNKEL (reference sequence). The CDR3 region is CASSLARQTYLGYTF. The CDR3 DNA is TGTGCCAGCAGCCTGGCCCGACAAACGTACCTCGGCTACACCTTC.

The chain couples TRBV6-1 to TRBJ2-7; 7 nucleotides line up with TRBD1. V lost 0 bases, J lost 2 bases, and 4 bases stayed unmatched. The CDR3 is 15 residues long. Germline CDR1 MNHNS, CDR2 SASEGT. In DNA, the CDR3 is TGTGCCAGCAGTGAAGCCGGGACAGCTGCCTACGAGCAGTACTTC. Translated: CASSEAGTAAYEQYF.